This TCR beta chain was identified during a study of identical twins. Study results and caveats: Partly confounded zero-insertion analyses could result from invariant MAIT and iNKT cells.

The trim removed 7 bases at V and 9 bases at J, leaving 11 bases unmatched. The V gene's germline CDR1 is SGHKS and CDR2 YYEKEE (reference sequence). The CDR3 is made up of 15 amino acids. Details on this clonotype: Antigen: not known.

Unique molecular identifiers were present on the cDNA, which also gained a universal primer site by template switching. Via MiXCR, TCRdb re-called the 5' RACE reads, giving one row per CDR3 protein. The data show a few hundred thousand distinct CDR3 sequences, with roughly 9% seen just once and roughly 8.7% held by the top ten. The chain is built from TRBV5-5 and TRBJ2-1, with 12 bases identical to TRBD1. This TCR derives from a woman aged 45-60 years in good health. Sequenced input: naive T cells sorted from blood. In DNA form, the CDR3 reads TGTGCCAGCTCCCTAGCTGGGACAGGGGGCACTGAGCAGTTCTTC. Translated: CASSLAGTGGTEQFF.